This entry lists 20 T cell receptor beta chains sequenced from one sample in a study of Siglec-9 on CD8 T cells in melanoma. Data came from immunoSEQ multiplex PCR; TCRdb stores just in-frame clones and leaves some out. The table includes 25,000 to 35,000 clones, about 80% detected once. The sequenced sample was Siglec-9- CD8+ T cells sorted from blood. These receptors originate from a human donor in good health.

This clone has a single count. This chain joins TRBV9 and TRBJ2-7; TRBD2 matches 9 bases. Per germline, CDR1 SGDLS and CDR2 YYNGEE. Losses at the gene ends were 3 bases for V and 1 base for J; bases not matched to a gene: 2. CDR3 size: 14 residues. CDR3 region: CASSGSGGSYEQYF. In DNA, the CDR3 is TGTGCCAGCAGCGGTAGCGGGGGATCCTACGAGCAGTACTTC.

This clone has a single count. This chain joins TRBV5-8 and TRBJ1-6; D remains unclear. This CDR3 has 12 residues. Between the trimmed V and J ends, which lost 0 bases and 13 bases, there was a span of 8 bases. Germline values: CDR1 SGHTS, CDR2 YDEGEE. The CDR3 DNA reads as TGTGCCAGCAGCTTGGTCGGTGGTCCCCTCCACTTT. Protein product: CASSLVGGPLHF.

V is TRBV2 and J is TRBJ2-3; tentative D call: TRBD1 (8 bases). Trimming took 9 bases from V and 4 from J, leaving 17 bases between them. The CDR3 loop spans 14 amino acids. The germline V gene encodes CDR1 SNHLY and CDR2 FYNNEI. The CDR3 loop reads CARQGEGRADTQYF. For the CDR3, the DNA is TGTGCCAGACAGGGGGAGGGACGCGCAGATACGCAGTATTTT.

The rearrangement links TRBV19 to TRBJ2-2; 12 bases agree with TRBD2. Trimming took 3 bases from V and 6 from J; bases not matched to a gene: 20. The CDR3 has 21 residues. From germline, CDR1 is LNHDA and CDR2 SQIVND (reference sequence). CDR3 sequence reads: CASSMSLGASGREAIAGELFF. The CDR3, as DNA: TGTGCCAGTAGTATGAGCTTAGGGGCTAGCGGGAGGGAGGCGATCGCCGGGGAGCTGTTTTTT.

The CDR3: CASSPGQPMNTEAFF. The CDR3 DNA is TGTGCCAGCAGCCCCGGACAGCCGATGAACACTGAAGCTTTCTTT. The chain joins TRBV5-5 to TRBJ1-1; D possibly corresponds to TRBD1 (6 bases). Germline CDR1 and CDR2: SGHKS and YYEKEE (reference sequence). The CDR3 extends over 15 amino acids. Trimming cost V 4 bases and J 0 bases, with 13 bases left between them. The variable domain in full, with the rest retrieved from reference TRBV5-5 and TRBJ1-1, is DAGVTQSPTHLIKTRGQQVTLRCSPISGHKSVSWYQQVLGQGPQFIFQYYEKEERGRGNFPDRFSARQFPNYSSELNVNALLLGDSALYLCASSPGQPMNTEAFFGQGTRLTVV.

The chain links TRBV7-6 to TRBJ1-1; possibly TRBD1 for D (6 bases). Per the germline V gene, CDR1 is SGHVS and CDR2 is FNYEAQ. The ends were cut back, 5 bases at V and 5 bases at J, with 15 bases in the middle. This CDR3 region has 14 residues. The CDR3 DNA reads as TGTGCCAGCAGCATGACAGGAGGGGGTACTGAAGCTTTCTTT. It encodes CASSMTGGGTEAFF.

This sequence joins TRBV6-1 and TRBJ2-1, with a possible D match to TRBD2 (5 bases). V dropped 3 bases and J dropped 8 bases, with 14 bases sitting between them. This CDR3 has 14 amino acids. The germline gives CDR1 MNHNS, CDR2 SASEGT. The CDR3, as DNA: TGTGCCAGCAGTGAGGTGAGGGTATCCGATGAGCAGTTCTTC. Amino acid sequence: CASSEVRVSDEQFF.

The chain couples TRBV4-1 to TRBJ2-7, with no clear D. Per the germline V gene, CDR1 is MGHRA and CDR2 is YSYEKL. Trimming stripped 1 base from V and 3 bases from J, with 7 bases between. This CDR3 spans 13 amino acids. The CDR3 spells CASSQGVYYEQYF. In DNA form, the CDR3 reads TGCGCCAGCAGCCAAGGGGTGTACTACGAGCAGTACTTC.

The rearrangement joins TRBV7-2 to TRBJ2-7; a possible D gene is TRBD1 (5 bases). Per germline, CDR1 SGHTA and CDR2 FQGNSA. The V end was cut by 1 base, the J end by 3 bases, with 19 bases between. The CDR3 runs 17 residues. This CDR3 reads CASSLVVRPTRGYEQYF. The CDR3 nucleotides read TGTGCCAGCAGCTTAGTAGTTCGCCCAACAAGGGGCTACGAGCAGTACTTC.

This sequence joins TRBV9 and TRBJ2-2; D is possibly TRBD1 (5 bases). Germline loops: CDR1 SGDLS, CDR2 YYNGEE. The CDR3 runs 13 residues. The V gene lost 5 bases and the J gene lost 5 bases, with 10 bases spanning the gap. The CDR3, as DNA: TGTGCCAGCAGGGGGCAGCCAACCGGGGAGCTGTTTTTT. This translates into CASRGQPTGELFF. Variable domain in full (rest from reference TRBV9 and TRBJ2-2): DSGVTQTPKHLITATGQRVTLRCSPRSGDLSVYWYQQSLDQGLQFLIQYYNGEERAKGNILERFSAQQFPDLHSELNLSSLELGDSALYFCASRGQPTGELFFGEGSRLTVL.

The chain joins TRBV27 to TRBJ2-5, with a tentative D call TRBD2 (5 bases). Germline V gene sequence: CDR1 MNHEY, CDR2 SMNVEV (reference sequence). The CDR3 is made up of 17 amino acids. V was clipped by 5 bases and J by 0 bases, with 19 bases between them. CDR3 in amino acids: CASSRARDSNNQETQYF. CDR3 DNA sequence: TGTGCCAGCAGTAGGGCTCGGGATTCCAATAACCAAGAGACCCAGTACTTC.

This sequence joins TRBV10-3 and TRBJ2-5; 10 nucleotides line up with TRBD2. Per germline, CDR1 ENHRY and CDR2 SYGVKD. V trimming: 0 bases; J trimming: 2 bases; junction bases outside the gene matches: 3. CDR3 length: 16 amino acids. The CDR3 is CAISESISGGQETQYF. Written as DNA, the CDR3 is TGTGCCATCAGTGAGTCGATTAGCGGGGGGCAAGAGACCCAGTACTTC.

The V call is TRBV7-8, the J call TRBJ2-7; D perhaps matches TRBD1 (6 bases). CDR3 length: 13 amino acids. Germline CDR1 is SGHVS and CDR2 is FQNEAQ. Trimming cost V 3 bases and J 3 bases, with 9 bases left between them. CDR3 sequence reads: CASSLTDSYEQYF. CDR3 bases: TGTGCCAGCAGCTTGACGGACAGCTACGAGCAGTACTTC. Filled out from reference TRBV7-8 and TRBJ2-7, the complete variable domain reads GAGVSQSPRYKVAKRGQDVALRCDPISGHVSLFWYQQALGQGPEFLTYFQNEAQLDKSGLPSDRFFAERPEGSVSTLKIQRTQQEDSAVYLCASSLTDSYEQYFGPGTRLTVT.

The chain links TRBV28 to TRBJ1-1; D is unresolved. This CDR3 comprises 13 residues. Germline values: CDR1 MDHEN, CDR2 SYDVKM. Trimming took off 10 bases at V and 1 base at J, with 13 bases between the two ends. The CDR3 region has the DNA TGTGCCACCGCAACTCCGGGGAACACTGAAGCTTTCTTT. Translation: CATATPGNTEAFF.

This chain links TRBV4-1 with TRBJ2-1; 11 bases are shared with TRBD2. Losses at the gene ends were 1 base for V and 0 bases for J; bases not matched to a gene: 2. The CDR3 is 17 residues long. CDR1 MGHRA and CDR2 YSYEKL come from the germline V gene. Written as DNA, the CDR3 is TGCGCCAGCAGCCAAGTCACTAGCGGGAGCTCCTACAATGAGCAGTTCTTC. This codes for CASSQVTSGSSYNEQFF.

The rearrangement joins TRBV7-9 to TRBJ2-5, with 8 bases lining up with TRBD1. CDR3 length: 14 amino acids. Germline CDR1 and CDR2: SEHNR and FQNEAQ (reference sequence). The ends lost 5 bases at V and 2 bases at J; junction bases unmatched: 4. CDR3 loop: CASSLGQGQETQYF. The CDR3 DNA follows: TGTGCCAGCAGCCTCGGACAGGGTCAAGAGACCCAGTACTTC.

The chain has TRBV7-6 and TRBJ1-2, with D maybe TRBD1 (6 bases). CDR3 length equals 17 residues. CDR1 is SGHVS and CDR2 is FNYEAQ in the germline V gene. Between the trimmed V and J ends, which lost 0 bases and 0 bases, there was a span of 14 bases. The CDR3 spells CASSLAFTGKANYGYTF. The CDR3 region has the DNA TGTGCCAGCAGCTTAGCCTTTACAGGGAAAGCTAACTATGGCTACACCTTC.

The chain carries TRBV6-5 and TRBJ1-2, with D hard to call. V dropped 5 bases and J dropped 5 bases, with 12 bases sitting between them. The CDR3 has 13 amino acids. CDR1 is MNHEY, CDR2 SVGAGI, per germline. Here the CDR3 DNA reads TGTGCCAGCAGTGCCGGACGGCATTATGGCTACACCTTC. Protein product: CASSAGRHYGYTF.

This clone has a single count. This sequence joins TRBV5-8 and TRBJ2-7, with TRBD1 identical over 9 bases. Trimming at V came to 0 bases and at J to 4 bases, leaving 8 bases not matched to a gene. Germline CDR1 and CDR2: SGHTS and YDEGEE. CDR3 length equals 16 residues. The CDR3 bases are TGTGCCAGCAGCTTGGCCAATAGACAGGGGGTGTACGAGCAGTACGTC. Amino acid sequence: CASSLANRQGVYEQYV.

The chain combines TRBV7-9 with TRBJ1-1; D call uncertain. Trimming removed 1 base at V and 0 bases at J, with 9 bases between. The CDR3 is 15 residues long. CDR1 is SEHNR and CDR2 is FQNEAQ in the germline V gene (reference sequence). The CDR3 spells CASSLVGGLNTEAFF. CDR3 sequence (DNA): TGTGCCAGCAGCTTAGTGGGTGGATTGAACACTGAAGCTTTCTTT.